This T cell receptor (beta chain) appears in the sequencing data of a study of T cell responses to AZD1222 COVID-19 vaccine. Produced via immunoSEQ multiplex PCR; TCRdb's table is partial and in-frame only. Of 100,000 to 150,000 clones listed, approximately 86% are singletons. The sequencing here drew on peripheral blood, taken 28 days after the second AZD1222 dose. This clonotype was sampled from an adult who received the AZD1222 COVID-19 vaccine.

This CDR3 reads CASSESTAGGGEQYF. DNA for the CDR3: TGTGCCAGCAGTGAAAGTACAGCGGGGGGCGGGGAGCAGTACTTC. The chain has TRBV6-1 and TRBJ2-7; 9 bases align to TRBD2. Germline trimming cut 2 bases from V and 7 bases from J; bases unmatched to any gene: 9. Germline lookup yields CDR1 MNHNS and CDR2 SASEGT. The CDR3 contains 15 residues.